This TCR beta chain comes out of a study of molecular identifiers for immune sequencing clone quantification. General study points: Single-cell amounts of spiked Jurkat TCR RNA were reportedly detectable among over 900,000 naive cells. It was shown that clones above 20 RNA copies held over 98% of effector molecules, but under 1% in naive cells. Because of identical TCR molecules sharing a barcode, sizes of highly expanded clones could be underestimated.

In the case of this clonotype: Antigen unknown. The junction departs from the called germline gene at one end, perhaps through a read error.

TCRdb reanalysed the PCR reads using MiXCR and keeps one entry per CDR3 protein. The sample contains about half a million distinct CDR3 sequences, 25% of which appear only once. The CDR3 extends over 16 amino acids. Per germline, CDR1 DFQATT and CDR2 SNEGSKA (reference sequence). The specimen sequenced was naive CD8+ T cells from blood, with Jurkat cell RNA spiked in. Subset described: FACS-sorted CD8+CD4-CCR7+CD45RA+ naive T cells. The chain links TRBV20-1 to TRBJ1-4, with TRBD1 matching over 9 bases. The TCR sequence derives from a human donor in good health. Some libraries in this study had Jurkat cell RNA spiked in. The CDR3 nucleotides read TGCAGTGCTAGAGTCCTCTATGGGACAGGGATTGAAAAACTGGTTTTT. Translated: CSARVLYGTGIEKLVF.